The following is a TCR beta chain sequence with its context. The data were obtained in a study of long-term antiretroviral therapy in people with HIV. Every one of the donors gave at least one pre-ART PBMC sample and at least two post-ART PBMC samples. The germline gives CDR1 MDHEN, CDR2 SYDVKM. The CDR3 loop spans 12 amino acids. Trimming took off 10 bases at V and 0 bases at J, with 10 bases between the two ends. The run of the v3.0 immunoSEQ assay was at survey level. Sequencing was directed toward roughly 40,000-55,000 T-cell genomes in each sample. Only in-frame clones appear in the TCRdb table, and some are missing; sequencing was by immunoSEQ multiplex PCR. The sample lists some 24,000 clones; approximately 86% were seen once.

The sequencing here drew on unsorted PBMCs, taken 1.8 years before starting antiretroviral therapy. The clonotype comes from a man aged 50 to 59 with HIV. This chain connects TRBV28 to TRBJ2-7, with D possibly TRBD1 on 5 matching bases. In DNA, the CDR3 is TGTGCCACCAGGGATAACTCCTACGAGCAGTACTTC. Its protein product is CATRDNSYEQYF. Full variable domain (outside the CDR3, taken from reference TRBV28 and TRBJ2-7): DVKVTQSSRYLVKRTGEKVFLECVQDMDHENMFWYRQDPGLGLRLIYFSYDVKMKEKGDIPEGYSVSREKKERFSLILESASTNQTSMYLCATRDNSYEQYFGPGTRLTVT.